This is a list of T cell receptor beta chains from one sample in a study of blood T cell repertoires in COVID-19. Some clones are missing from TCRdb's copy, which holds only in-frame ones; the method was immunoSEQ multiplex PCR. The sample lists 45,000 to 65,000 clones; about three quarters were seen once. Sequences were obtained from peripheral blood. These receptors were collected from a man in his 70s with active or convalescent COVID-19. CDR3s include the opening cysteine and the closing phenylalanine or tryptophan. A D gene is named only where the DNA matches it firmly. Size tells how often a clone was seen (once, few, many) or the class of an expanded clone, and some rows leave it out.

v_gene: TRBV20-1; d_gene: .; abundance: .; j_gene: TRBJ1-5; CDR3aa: CSASKGDRQPQHF; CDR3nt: TGCAGTGCTAGTAAGGGGGATCGGCAGCCCCAGCATTTT
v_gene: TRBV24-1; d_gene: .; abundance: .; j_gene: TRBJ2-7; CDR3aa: CATGGNPSYEQYF; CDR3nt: TGTGCCACCGGCGGCAATCCCTCCTACGAGCAGTACTTC
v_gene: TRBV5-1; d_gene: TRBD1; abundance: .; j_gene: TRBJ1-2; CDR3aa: CASSLESADRYTF; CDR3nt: TGCGCCAGCAGCTTGGAGTCGGCGGACAGGTACACCTTC
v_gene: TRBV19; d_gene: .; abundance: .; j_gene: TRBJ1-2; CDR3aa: CASSIGGPYGYTF; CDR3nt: TGTGCCAGTAGTATAGGAGGGCCTTATGGCTACACCTTC
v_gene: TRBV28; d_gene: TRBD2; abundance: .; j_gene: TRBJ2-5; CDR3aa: CASSLASGGGQPQETQYF; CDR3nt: TGTGCCAGCAGTTTAGCTAGCGGGGGGGGCCAGCCCCAAGAGACCCAGTACTTC
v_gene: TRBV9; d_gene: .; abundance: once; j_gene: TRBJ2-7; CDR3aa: CASSVFRDTSSYEQYF; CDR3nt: TGTGCCAGCAGCGTCTTCCGGGACACCTCTTCCTACGAGCAGTACTTC
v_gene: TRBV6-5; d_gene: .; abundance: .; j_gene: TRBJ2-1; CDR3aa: CASKKLHGAYNEQFF; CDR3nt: TGTGCCAGCAAGAAACTGCATGGAGCCTACAATGAGCAGTTCTTC
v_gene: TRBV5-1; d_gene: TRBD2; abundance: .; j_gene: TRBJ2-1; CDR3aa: CASSLDVAGYNEQFF; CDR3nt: TGCGCCAGCAGCTTGGATGTAGCGGGCTACAATGAGCAGTTCTTC
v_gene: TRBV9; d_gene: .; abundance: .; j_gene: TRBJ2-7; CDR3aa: CASSVVTTALYEQYF; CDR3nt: TGTGCCAGCAGCGTAGTCACTACCGCCCTCTACGAGCAGTACTTC
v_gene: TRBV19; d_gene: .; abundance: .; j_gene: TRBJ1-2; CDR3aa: CASSGELHYGYTF; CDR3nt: TGTGCCAGTAGCGGGGAATTACACTATGGCTACACCTTC
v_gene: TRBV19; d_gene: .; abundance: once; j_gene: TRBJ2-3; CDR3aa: CASSNGGRTDTQYF; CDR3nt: TGTGCCAGTAGTAATGGCGGCCGCACAGATACGCAGTATTTT
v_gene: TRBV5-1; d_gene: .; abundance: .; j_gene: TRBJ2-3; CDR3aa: CASSLGGPRTDTQYF; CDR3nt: TGCGCCAGCAGCTTGGGGGGGCCCCGCACAGATACGCAGTATTTT
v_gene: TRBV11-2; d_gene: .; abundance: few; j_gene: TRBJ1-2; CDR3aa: CASSQTVRGYTF; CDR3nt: TGTGCCAGCAGCCAGACAGTGAGAGGCTACACCTTC
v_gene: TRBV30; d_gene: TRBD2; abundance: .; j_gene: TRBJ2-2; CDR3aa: CAWSLLAGALTGELFF; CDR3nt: TGTGCCTGGAGTTTGCTAGCGGGGGCCCTCACCGGGGAGCTGTTTTTT
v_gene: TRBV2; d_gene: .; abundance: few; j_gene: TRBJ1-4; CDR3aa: CASSEGTSPANEKLFF; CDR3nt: TGTGCCAGCAGTGAGGGGACTTCCCCGGCTAATGAAAAACTGTTTTTT
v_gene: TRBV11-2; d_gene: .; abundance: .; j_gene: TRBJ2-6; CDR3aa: CASSLARGGANVLTF; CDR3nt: TGTGCCAGCAGCTTAGCCCGGGGGGGGGCCAACGTCCTGACTTTC
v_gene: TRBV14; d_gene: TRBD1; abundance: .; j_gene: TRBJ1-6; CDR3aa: CASSQIAGGNRGPLHF; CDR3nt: TGTGCCAGCAGCCAAATAGCAGGGGGTAACCGGGGACCCCTCCACTTT
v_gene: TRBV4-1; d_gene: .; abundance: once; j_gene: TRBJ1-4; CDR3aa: CASSEVWAATNEKLFF; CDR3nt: TGCGCCAGCAGTGAAGTGTGGGCCGCAACTAATGAAAAACTGTTTTTT
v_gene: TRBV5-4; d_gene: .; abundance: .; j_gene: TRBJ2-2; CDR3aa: CASSGPGGVYTGELFF; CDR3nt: TGTGCCAGCAGCGGGCCGGGGGGCGTTTACACCGGGGAGCTGTTTTTT
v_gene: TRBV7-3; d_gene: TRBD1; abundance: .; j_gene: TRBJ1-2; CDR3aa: CASSLMTGNPLAF; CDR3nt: TGTGCCAGCAGCTTAATGACAGGGAACCCTCTCGCCTTC
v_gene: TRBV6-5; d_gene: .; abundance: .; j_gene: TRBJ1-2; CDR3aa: CASSNDERLGGYTF; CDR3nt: TGTGCCAGCAGCAACGACGAACGTCTAGGTGGCTACACCTTC
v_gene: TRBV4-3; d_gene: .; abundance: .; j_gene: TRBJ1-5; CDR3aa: CASSQGFGNNQPQHF; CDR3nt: TGCGCCAGCAGCCAAGGTTTTGGCAACAATCAGCCCCAGCATTTT
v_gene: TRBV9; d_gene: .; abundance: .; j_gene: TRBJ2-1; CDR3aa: CASSARQSYNEQFF; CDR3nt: TGTGCCAGCAGCGCCAGACAGAGCTACAATGAGCAGTTCTTC
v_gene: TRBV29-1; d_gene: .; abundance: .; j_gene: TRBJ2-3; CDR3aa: CSVEGFTDTQYF; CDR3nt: TGCAGCGTTGAGGGCTTCACAGATACGCAGTATTTT
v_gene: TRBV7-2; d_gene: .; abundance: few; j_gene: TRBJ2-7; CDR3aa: CASSSLGLGGGWYEQYF; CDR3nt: TGTGCCAGCAGCTCCTTGGGACTAGGGGGCGGGTGGTACGAGCAGTACTTC
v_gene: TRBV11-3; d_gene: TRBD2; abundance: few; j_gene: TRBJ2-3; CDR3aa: CASSLDFSGGTDTQYF; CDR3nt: TGTGCCAGCAGCTTAGATTTTAGCGGGGGCACAGATACGCAGTATTTT
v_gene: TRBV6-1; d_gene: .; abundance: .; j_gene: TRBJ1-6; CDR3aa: CASSEIGVGDSPLHF; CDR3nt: TGTGCCAGCAGTGAAATCGGGGTCGGAGATTCACCCCTCCACTTT
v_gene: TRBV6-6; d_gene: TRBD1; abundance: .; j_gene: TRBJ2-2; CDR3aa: CASSPGTGLTGELFF; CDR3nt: TGTGCCAGCAGTCCCGGGACAGGGTTAACCGGGGAGCTGTTTTTT
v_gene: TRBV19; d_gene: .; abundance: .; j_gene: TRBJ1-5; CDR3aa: CASSIVGGASNQPQHF; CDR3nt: TGTGCCAGTAGTATAGTTGGAGGGGCTAGCAATCAGCCCCAGCATTTT
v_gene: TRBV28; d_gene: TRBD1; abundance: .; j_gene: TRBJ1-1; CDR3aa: CASRSGGAGTEAFF; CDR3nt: TGTGCCAGCAGATCAGGGGGCGCGGGTACTGAAGCTTTCTTT
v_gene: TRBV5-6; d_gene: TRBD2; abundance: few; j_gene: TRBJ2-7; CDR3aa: CASSLGGRYEQYF; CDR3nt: TGTGCCAGCAGCTTGGGCGGGAGGTACGAGCAGTACTTC
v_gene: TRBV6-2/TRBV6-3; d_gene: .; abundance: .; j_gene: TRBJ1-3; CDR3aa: CASSYRDSGNTIYF; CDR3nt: TGTGCCAGCAGTTACAGAGACTCTGGAAACACCATATATTTT
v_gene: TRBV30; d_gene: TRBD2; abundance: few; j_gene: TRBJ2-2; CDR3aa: CAWTRLAGVQELFF; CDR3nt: TGTGCCTGGACCCGACTAGCGGGAGTCCAGGAGCTGTTTTTT
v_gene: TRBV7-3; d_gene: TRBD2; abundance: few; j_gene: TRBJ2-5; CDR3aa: CASSSGGYETQYF; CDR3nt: TGTGCCAGCAGCTCCGGGGGGTACGAGACCCAGTACTTC
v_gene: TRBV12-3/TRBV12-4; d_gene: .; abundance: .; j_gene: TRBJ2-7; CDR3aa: CASSLRGAGEQYF; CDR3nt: TGTGCCAGCAGTTTACGCGGGGCCGGGGAGCAGTACTTC
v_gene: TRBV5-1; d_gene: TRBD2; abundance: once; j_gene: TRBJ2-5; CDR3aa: CASSPTSGGAEETQYF; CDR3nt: TGCGCCAGCAGCCCGACTAGCGGGGGGGCAGAAGAGACCCAGTACTTC
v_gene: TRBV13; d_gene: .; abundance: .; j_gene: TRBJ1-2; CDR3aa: CASSLWTDHGYTF; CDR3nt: TGTGCCAGCAGCTTATGGACTGACCATGGCTACACCTTC
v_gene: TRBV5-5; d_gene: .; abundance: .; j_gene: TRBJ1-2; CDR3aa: CASSPVAGDYGYTF; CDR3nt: TGTGCCAGCAGCCCGGTGGCAGGGGACTATGGCTACACCTTC
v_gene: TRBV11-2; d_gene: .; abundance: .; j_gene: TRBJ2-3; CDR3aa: CASSLGGWVDTQYF; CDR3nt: TGTGCCAGCAGCTTAGGAGGGTGGGTCGATACGCAGTATTTT
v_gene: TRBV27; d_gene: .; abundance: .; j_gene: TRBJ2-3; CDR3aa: CASSSFERHLTDTQYF; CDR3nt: TGTGCCAGCAGTTCGTTTGAGCGGCACCTCACAGATACGCAGTATTTT
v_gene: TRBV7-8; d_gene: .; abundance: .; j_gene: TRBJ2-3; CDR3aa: CASSLVRAAGFGDTQYF; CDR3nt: TGTGCCAGCAGCTTAGTACGTGCGGCGGGATTCGGAGATACGCAGTATTTT
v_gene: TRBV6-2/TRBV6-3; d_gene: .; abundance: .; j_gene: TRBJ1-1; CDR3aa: CASSPNLRGTEAFF; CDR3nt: TGTGCCAGCAGTCCCAACCTCAGGGGCACTGAAGCTTTCTTT
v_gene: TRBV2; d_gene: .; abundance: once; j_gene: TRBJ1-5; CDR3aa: CASTGDGVRNQPQHF; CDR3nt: TGTGCCAGCACTGGCGACGGGGTGCGCAATCAGCCCCAGCATTTT
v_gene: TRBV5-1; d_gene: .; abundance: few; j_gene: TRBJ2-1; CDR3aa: CASSPEVGAYNEQFF; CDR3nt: TGCGCCAGCAGCCCGGAGGTCGGTGCCTACAATGAGCAGTTCTTC
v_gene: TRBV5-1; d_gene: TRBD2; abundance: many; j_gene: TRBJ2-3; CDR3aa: CASSERRGRASGTDTQYF; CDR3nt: TGCGCCAGCAGCGAGCGGCGCGGGAGGGCCTCGGGCACAGATACGCAGTATTTT
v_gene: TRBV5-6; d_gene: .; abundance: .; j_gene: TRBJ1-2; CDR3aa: CASSLAGDRGYTF; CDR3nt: TGTGCCAGCAGCTTGGCCGGGGATAGGGGCTACACCTTC
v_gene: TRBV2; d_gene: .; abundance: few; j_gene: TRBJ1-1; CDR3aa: CASTGLLSNTEAFF; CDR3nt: TGTGCCAGCACGGGACTCCTCTCGAACACTGAAGCTTTCTTT
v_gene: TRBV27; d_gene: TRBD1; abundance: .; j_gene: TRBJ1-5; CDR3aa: CASRDTGVGQPQHF; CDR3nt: TGTGCCAGCAGAGATACAGGGGTTGGACAGCCCCAGCATTTT
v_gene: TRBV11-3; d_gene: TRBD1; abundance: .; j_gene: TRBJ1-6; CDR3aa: CASSTGTVNSPLHF; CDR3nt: TGTGCCAGCAGCACTGGGACAGTTAATTCACCCCTCCACTTT
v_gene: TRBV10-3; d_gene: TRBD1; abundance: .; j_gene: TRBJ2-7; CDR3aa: CAISSRDRGRNEQYF; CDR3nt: TGTGCCATCAGCTCCCGGGACAGGGGTAGGAACGAGCAGTACTTC